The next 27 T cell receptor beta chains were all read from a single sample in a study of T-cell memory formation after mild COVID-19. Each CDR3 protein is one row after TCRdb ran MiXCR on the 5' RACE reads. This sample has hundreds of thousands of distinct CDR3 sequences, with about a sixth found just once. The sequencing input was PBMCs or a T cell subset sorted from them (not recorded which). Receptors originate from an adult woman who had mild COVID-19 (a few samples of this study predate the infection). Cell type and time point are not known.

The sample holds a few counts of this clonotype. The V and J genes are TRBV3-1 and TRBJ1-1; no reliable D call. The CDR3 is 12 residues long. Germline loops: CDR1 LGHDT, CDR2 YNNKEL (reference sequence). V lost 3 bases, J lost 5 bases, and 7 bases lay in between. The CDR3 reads CASSHSGTEAFF. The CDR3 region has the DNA TGTGCCAGCAGCCATTCGGGTACTGAAGCTTTCTTT.

CDR3 residues: CASGPPAWNEQFF. DNA of the CDR3: TGTGCTAGTGGCCCCCCTGCGTGGAATGAGCAGTTCTTC. The V call is TRBV12-5, the J call TRBJ2-1; no definite D call. The CDR3 length is 13 residues. CDR1 LGHNT and CDR2 FRNRAP come from the germline V gene. V gave up 6 bases and J gave up 7 bases, with 13 bases separating them.

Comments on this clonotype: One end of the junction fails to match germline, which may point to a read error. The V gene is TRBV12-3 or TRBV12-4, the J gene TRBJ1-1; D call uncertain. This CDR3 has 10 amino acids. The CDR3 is CASSLTGAFF. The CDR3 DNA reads TGTGCCAGCAGCCTGACTGGAGCTTTCTTT.

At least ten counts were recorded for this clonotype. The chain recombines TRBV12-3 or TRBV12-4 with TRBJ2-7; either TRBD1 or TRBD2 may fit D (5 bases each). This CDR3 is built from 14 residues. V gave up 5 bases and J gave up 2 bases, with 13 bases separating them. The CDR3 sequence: CASSPGTSTYEQYF. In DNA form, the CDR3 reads TGTGCCAGCAGTCCCGGGACCTCGACCTACGAGCAGTACTTC.

The chain's CDR3 is CASSSLSSGNTIYF. The CDR3 nucleotides are TGTGCCAGCAGCTCATTGAGCTCTGGAAACACCATATATTTT. V usage is TRBV5-5 and J usage is TRBJ1-3, with no clear D. The CDR3 has 14 amino acids. The V gene's germline CDR1 is SGHKS and CDR2 YYEKEE (reference sequence). The V gene lost 3 bases and the J gene lost 0 bases, with 7 bases spanning the gap.

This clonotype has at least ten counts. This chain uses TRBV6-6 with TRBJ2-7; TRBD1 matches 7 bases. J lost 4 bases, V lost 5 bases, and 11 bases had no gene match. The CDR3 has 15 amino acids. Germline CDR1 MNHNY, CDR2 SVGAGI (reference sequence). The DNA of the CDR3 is TGTGCCAGCAGTGTAACTCCGGGACAGCTTTACGAGCAGTACTTC. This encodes CASSVTPGQLYEQYF.

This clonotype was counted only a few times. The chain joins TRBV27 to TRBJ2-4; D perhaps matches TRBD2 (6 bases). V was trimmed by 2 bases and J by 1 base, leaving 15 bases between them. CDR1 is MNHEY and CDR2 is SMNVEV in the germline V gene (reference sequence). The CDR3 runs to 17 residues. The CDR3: CASSLSWEAMAKNIQYF. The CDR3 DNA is TGTGCCAGCAGTTTAAGTTGGGAGGCTATGGCCAAAAACATTCAGTACTTC.

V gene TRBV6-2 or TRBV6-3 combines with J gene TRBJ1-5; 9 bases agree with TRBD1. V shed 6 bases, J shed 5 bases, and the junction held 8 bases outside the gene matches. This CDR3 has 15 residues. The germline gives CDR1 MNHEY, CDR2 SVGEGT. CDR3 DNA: TGTGCCAGCAGCCGGACAGGGGTCGGGCATCAGCCCCAGCATTTT. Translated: CASSRTGVGHQPQHF.

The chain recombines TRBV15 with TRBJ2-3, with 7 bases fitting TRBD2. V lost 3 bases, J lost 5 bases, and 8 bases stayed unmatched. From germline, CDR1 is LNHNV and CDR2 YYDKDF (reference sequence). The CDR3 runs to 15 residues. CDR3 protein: CATSRGGGGEDTQYF. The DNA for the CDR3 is TGTGCCACCAGCAGGGGGGGGGGTGGTGAAGATACGCAGTATTTT.

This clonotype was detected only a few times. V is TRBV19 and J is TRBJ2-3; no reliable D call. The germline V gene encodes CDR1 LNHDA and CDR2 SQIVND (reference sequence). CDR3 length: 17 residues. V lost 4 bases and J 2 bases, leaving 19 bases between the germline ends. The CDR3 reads CASSTDAQELLTDTQYF. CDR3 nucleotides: TGTGCCAGTAGTACCGACGCCCAGGAACTACTCACAGATACGCAGTATTTT. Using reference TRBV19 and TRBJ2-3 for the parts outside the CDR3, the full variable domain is DGGITQSPKYLFRKEGQNVTLSCEQNLNHDAMYWYRQDPGQGLRLIYYSQIVNDFQKGDIAEGYSVSREKKESFPLTVTSAQKNPTAFYLCASSTDAQELLTDTQYFGPGTRLTVL.

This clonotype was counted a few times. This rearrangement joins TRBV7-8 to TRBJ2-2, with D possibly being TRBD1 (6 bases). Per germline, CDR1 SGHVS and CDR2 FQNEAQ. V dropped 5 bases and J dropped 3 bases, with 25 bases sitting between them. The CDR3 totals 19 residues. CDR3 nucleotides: TGTGCCAGCAGCCCAGGGAGATTATTGGGCAGGGGTGACACCGGGGAGCTGTTTTTT. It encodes CASSPGRLLGRGDTGELFF.

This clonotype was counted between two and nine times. CDR3 sequence reads: CASSARTGGTEAFF. CDR3 bases: TGTGCCAGCAGCGCTCGCACAGGGGGCACTGAAGCTTTCTTT. V and J are TRBV7-9 and TRBJ1-1, with TRBD1 identical over 8 bases. The ends lost 5 bases at V and 4 bases at J; junction bases unmatched: 6. CDR3 size: 14 residues. Germline CDR1 reads SEHNR; CDR2 reads FQNEAQ (reference sequence).

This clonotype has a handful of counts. The CDR3 bases are TGCGCCAGCAGCCCGGGACAGCGGAACACAGATACGCAGTATTTT. Translating it yields CASSPGQRNTDTQYF. The chain employs TRBV5-1 and TRBJ2-3, with 7 bases fitting TRBD1. After removal of 4 bases from V and 2 bases from J, the junction contained 7 bases not matched to a gene. The CDR3 runs 15 residues. Germline V lookup: CDR1 SGHRS, CDR2 YFSETQ.

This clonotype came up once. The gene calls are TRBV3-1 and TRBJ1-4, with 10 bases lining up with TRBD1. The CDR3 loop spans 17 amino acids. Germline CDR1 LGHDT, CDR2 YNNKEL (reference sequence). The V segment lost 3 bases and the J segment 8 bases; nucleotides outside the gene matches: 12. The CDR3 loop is CASSQGTGAMSGEKLFF. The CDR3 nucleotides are TGTGCCAGCAGCCAGGGGACAGGGGCGATGTCGGGAGAAAAACTGTTTTTT.

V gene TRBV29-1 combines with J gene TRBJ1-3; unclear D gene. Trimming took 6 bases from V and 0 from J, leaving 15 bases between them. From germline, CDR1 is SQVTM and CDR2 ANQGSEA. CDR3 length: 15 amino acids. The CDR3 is CSVAVDGRSGNTIYF. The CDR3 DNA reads TGCAGCGTCGCCGTAGACGGGCGCTCTGGAAACACCATATATTTT. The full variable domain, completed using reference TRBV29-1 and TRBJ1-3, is SAVISQKPSRDICQRGTSLTIQCQVDSQVTMMFWYRQQPGQSLTLIATANQGSEATYESGFVIDKFPISRPNLTFSTLTVSNMSPEDSSIYLCSVAVDGRSGNTIYFGEGSWLTVV.

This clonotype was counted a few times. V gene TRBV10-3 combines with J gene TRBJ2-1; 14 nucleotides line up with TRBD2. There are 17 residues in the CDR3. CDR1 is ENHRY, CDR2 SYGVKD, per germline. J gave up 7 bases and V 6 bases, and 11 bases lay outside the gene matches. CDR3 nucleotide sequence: TGTGCCATCAGCAATTTAGTGGGACTAGCGGGAGCGAATGAGCAGTTCTTC. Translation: CAISNLVGLAGANEQFF.

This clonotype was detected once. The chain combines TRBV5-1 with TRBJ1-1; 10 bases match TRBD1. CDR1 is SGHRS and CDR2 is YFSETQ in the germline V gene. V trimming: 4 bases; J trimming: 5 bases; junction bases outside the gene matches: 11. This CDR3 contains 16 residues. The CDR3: CASSPGQGILWTEAFF. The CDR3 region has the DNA TGCGCCAGCAGCCCGGGACAGGGGATACTGTGGACTGAAGCTTTCTTT.

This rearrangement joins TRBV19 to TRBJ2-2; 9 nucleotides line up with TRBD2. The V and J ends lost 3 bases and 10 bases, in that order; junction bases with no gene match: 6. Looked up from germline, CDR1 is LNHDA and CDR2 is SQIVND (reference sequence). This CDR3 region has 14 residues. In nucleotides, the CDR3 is TGTGCCAGTAGTATGGGACTAGCAGGTCCGGAGCTGTTTTTT. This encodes CASSMGLAGPELFF.

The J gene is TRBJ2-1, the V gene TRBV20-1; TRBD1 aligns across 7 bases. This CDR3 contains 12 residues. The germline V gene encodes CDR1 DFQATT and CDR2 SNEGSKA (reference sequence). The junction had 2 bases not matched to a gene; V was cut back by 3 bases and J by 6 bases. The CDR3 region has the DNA TGCAGTGCTAGTTCAGGGGGCAATGAGCAGTTCTTC. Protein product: CSASSGGNEQFF.

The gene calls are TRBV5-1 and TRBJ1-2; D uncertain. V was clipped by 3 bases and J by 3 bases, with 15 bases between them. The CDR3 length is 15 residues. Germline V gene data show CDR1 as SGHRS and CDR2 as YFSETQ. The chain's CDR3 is CASSWSPDGYYGYTF. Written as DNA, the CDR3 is TGCGCCAGCAGCTGGAGCCCGGACGGCTACTATGGCTACACCTTC.

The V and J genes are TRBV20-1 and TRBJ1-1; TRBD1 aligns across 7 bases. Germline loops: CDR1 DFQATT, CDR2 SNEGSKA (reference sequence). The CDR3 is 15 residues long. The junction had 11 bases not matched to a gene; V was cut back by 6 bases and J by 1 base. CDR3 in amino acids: CSAIRQGQGNTEAFF. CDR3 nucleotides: TGCAGTGCCATAAGACAGGGTCAGGGGAACACTGAAGCTTTCTTT.

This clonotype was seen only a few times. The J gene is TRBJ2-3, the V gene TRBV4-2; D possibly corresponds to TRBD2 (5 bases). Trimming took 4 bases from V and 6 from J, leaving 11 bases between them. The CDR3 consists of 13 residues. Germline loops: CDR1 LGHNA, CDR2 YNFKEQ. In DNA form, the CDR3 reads TGTGCCAGCAGCCCCGTAGCGTTCGATACGCAGTATTTT. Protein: CASSPVAFDTQYF.

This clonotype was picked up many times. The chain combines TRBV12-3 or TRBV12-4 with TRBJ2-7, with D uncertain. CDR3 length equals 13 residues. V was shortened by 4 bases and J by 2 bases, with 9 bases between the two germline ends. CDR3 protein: CASSSGSPYEQYF. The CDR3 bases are TGTGCCAGCAGTTCCGGCAGCCCCTACGAGCAGTACTTC.

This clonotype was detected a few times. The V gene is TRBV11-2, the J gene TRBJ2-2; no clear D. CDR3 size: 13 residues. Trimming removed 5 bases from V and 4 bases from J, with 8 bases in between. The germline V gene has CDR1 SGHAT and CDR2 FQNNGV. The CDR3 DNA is TGTGCCAGCAGCCGTGTCCTCACCGGGGAGCTGTTTTTT. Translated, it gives CASSRVLTGELFF.

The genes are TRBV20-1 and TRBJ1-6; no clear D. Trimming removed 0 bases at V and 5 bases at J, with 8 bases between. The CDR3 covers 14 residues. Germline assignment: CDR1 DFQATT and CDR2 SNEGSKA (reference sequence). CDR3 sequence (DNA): TGCAGTGCTAGAGATTCCAGGAATAATTCACCCCTCCACTTT. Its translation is CSARDSRNNSPLHF.

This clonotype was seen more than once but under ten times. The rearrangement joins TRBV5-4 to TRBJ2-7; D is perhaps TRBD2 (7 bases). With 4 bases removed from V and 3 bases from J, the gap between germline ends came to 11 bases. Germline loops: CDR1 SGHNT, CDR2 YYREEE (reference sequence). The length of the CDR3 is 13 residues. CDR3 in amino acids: CASSRGGGYEQYF. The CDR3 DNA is TGTGCCAGCAGCAGGGGGGGCGGCTACGAGCAGTACTTC. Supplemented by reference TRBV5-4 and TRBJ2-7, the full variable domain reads ETGVTQSPTHLIKTRGQQVTLRCSSQSGHNTVSWYQQALGQGPQFIFQYYREEENGRGNFPPRFSGLQFPNYSSELNVNALELDDSALYLCASSRGGGYEQYFGPGTRLTVT.

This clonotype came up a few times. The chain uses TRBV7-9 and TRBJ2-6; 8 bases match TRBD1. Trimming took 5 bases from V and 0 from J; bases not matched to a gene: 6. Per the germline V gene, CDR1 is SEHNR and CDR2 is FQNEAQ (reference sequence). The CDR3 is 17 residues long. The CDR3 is CASSVGQGFSGANVLTF. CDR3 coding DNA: TGTGCCAGCAGCGTTGGACAGGGTTTCTCTGGGGCCAACGTCCTGACTTTC. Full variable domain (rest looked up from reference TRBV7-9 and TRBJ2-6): DTGVSQNPRHKITKRGQNVTFRCDPISEHNRLYWYRQTLGQGPEFLTYFQNEAQLEKSRLLSDRFSAERPKGSFSTLEIQRTEQGDSAMYLCASSVGQGFSGANVLTFGAGSRLTVL.